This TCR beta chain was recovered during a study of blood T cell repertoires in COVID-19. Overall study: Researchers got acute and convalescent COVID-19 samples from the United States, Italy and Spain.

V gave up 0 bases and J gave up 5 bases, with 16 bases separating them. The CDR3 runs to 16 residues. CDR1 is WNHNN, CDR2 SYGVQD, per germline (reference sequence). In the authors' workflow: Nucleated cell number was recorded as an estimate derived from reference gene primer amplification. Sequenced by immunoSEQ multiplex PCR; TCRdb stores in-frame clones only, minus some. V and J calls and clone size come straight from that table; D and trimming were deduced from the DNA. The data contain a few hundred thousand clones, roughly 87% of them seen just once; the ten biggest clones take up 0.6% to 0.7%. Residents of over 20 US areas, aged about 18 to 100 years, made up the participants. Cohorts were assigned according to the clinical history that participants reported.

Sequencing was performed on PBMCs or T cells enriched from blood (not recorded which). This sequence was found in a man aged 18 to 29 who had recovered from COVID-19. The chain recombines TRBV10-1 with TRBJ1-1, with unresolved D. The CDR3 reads CASSESTPFSGTEAFF. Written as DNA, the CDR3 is TGCGCCAGCAGTGAGTCGACTCCATTCTCGGGTACTGAAGCTTTCTTT.